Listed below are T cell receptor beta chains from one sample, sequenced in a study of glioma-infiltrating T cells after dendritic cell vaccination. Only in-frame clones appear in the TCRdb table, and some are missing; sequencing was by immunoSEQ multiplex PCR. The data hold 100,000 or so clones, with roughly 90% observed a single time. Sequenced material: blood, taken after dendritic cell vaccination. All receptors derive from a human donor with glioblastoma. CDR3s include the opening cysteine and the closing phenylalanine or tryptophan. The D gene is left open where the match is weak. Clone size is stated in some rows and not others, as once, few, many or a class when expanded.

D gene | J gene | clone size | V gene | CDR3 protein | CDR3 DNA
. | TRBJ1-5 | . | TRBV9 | CASSAGNSNQPQHF | TGTGCCAGCAGCGCAGGGAATAGCAATCAGCCCCAGCATTTT
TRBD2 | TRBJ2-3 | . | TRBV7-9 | CASSSHWGIAGSTDTQYF | TGTGCCAGCAGCTCCCACTGGGGGATAGCGGGTAGCACAGATACGCAGTATTTT
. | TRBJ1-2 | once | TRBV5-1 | CASSLGQGPNYGYTF | TGCGCCAGCAGCTTGGGGCAGGGCCCTAACTATGGCTACACCTTC
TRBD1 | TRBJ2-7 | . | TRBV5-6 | CASSSLGQSYEQYF | TGTGCCAGCAGCAGCCTGGGACAGAGCTACGAGCAGTACTTC
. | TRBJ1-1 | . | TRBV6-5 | CASSYKSNTEPFF | TGTGCCAGCAGTTACAAATCAAATACTGAACCTTTCTTT
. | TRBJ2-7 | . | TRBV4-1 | CASSQDTYEQYF | TGCGCCAGCAGCCAAGACACCTACGAGCAGTACTTC
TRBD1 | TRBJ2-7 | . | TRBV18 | CASSPIGWGQRYEQYF | TGTGCCAGCTCACCGATTGGATGGGGACAGCGCTACGAGCAGTACTTC
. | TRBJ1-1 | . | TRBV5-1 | CASTTGQLNTEAFF | TGCGCCAGCACCACAGGGCAGCTGAACACTGAAGCTTTCTTT
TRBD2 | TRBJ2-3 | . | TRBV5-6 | CASSFRAGGLSDTQYF | TGTGCCAGCAGCTTTCGAGCGGGGGGGTTATCAGATACGCAGTATTTT
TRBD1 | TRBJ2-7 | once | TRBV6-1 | CASSRQGSAYEQYF | TGTGCCAGCAGCAGACAGGGAAGCGCCTACGAGCAGTACTTC
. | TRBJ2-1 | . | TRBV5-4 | CASSPGGPSYNEQFF | TGTGCCAGCAGCCCTGGAGGACCCTCATACAATGAGCAGTTCTTC
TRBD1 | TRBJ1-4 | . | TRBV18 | CASSPRGGQEKLFF | TGTGCCAGCTCACCACGAGGGGGCCAGGAAAAACTGTTTTTT
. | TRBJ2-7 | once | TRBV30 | CAWSALEGVELYF | TGTGCCTGGAGTGCGCTGGAAGGGGTCGAGCTCTACTTC
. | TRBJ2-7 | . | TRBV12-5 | CASAAGLSSEEQYF | TGTGCTAGTGCCGCAGGGCTTTCCTCTGAGGAGCAGTACTTC
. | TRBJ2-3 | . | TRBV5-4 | CASSAGPTDTQYF | TGTGCCAGCAGCGCGGGACCCACAGATACGCAGTATTTT
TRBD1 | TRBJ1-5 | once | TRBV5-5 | CASSSGQGGNQPQHF | TGTGCCAGCAGCTCTGGACAGGGGGGCAATCAGCCCCAGCATTTT
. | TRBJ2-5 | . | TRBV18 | CASSPGPQETQYF | TGTGCCAGCTCACCAGGGCCCCAGGAGACCCAGTACTTC
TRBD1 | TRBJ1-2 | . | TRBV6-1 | CASSDRVVYTF | TGTGCCAGCAGCGACAGGGTGGTCTACACCTTC
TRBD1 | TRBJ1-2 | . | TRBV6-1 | CASSEDRGDYGYTF | TGTGCCAGCAGTGAGGACAGGGGAGACTATGGCTACACCTTC
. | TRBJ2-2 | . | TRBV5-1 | CASSLGRKITGELFF | TGCGCCAGCAGCTTGGGCAGGAAAATAACCGGGGAGCTGTTTTTT
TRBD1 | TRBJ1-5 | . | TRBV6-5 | CASSSLTGSSNQPQHF | TGTGCCAGCAGTTCCCTGACAGGGTCATCAAATCAGCCCCAGCATTTT
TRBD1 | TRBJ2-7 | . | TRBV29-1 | CSALGQGREQYF | TGCAGCGCTTTGGGACAGGGACGCGAGCAGTACTTC
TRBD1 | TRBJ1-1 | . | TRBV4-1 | CASSQAGTGVFSTEAFF | TGCGCCAGCAGCCAGGCCGGGACAGGGGTTTTCTCCACTGAAGCTTTCTTT
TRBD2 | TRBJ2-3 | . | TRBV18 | CASSPGLAEDTQYF | TGTGCCAGCTCACCAGGACTAGCGGAGGATACGCAGTATTTT
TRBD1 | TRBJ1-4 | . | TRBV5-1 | CASSLEGTGNEKLFF | TGCGCCAGCAGCTTGGAGGGGACAGGGAATGAAAAACTGTTTTTT
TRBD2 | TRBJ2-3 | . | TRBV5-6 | CASSSLAGEEEADTQYF | TGTGCCAGCAGCTCCCTAGCGGGAGAAGAAGAAGCAGATACGCAGTATTTT
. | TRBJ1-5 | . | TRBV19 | CASSPGHSNQPQHF | TGTGCCAGTAGTCCCGGACATAGCAATCAGCCCCAGCATTTT
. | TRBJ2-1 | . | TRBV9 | CASSQIQGYEQFF | TGTGCCAGCAGTCAAATACAGGGATACGAGCAGTTCTTC
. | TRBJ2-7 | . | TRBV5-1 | CASSAVTESYEQYF | TGCGCCAGCAGCGCCGTGACAGAGTCCTACGAGCAGTACTTC
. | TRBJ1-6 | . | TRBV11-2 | CASSLDLGQGSSYNSPLHF | TGTGCCAGCAGCTTAGATCTGGGGCAGGGGAGCTCCTATAATTCACCCCTCCACTTT
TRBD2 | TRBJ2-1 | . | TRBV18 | CASSPPSAGFYNEQFF | TGTGCCAGCTCACCACCTTCAGCGGGATTCTACAATGAGCAGTTCTTC
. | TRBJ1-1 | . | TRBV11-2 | CASSRGLTLNTEAFF | TGTGCCAGCAGCAGGGGCCTAACCTTGAACACTGAAGCTTTCTTT
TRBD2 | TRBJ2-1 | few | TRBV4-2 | CASSQGGRGTYNEQFF | TGTGCCAGCAGCCAAGGCGGGAGGGGAACCTACAATGAGCAGTTCTTC
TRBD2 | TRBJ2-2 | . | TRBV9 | CASSASGSANTGELFF | TGTGCCAGCAGCGCTAGCGGGAGCGCGAACACCGGGGAGCTGTTTTTT
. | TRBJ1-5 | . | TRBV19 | CASSEAANQPQHF | TGTGCCAGTAGTGAGGCAGCTAATCAGCCCCAGCATTTT
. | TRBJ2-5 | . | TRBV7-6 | CASSLVQRQETQYF | TGTGCCAGCAGCTTAGTTCAGCGGCAAGAGACCCAGTACTTC
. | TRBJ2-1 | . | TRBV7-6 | CASSLTVNNEQFF | TGTGCCAGCAGCTTAACGGTCAACAATGAGCAGTTCTTC
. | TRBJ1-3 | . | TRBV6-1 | CASKGGPSSGNTIYF | TGTGCCAGCAAGGGGGGGCCGAGCTCTGGAAACACCATATATTTT
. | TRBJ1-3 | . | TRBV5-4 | CASSRDLGQQGNTIYF | TGTGCCAGCAGTCGAGATCTAGGACAGCAGGGAAACACCATATATTTT
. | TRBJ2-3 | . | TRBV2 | CASSGSSTDTQYF | TGTGCCAGCAGTGGGAGCAGCACAGATACGCAGTATTTT
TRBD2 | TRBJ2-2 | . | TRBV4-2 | CASSQERLAGFTGELFF | TGTGCCAGCAGCCAAGAAAGACTAGCGGGGTTCACCGGGGAGCTGTTTTTT
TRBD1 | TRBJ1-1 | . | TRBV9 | CASSVEGGALNTEAFF | TGTGCCAGCAGCGTAGAAGGGGGCGCGTTGAACACTGAAGCTTTCTTT
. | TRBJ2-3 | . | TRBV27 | CASSSLYDTQYF | TGTGCCAGCAGTTCTTTATATGATACGCAGTATTTT
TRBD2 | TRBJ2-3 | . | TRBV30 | CAWRPVLAGTDAQYF | TGTGCCTGGAGACCGGTCTTAGCGGGCACAGATGCGCAGTATTTT
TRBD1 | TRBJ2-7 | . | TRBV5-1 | CASSEGAIHFTQQYF | TGCGCCAGCAGCGAGGGGGCGATCCACTTTACGCAGCAGTACTTC
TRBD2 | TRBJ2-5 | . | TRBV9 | CASSEGTSGDETQYF | TGTGCCAGCAGCGAGGGGACTAGCGGGGATGAGACCCAGTACTTC
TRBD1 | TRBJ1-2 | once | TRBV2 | CASKPGQGNYGYTF | TGTGCCAGTAAGCCGGGACAGGGTAACTATGGCTACACCTTC
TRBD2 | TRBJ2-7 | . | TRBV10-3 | CAISDLAGSYEQYF | TGTGCCATCAGTGACCTAGCGGGATCATACGAGCAGTACTTC
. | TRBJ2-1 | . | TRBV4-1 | CASSPGQTDYNEQFF | TGCGCCAGCAGCCCCGGACAGACGGATTACAATGAGCAGTTCTTC
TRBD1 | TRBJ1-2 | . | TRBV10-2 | CASSQDRVDGYTF | TGCGCCAGCAGTCAGGACAGGGTTGATGGCTACACCTTC
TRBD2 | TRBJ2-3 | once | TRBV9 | CASSTRTSSDTQYF | TGTGCCAGCAGCACCAGGACTAGCAGTGATACGCAGTATTTT
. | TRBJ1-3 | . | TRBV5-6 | CASSPAPGGNTIYF | TGTGCCAGCAGCCCAGCCCCGGGGGGAAACACCATATATTTT
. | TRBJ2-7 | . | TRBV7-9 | CASSPIQGEAYEQYF | TGTGCCAGCAGCCCGATTCAGGGGGAGGCCTACGAGCAGTACTTC
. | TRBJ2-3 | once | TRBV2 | CASSDSRVADTQYF | TGTGCCAGCAGTGACTCCAGGGTTGCAGATACGCAGTATTTT
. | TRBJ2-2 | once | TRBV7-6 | CASSSRGFDTGELFF | TGTGCCAGCAGCTCCAGGGGCTTCGACACCGGGGAGCTGTTTTTT
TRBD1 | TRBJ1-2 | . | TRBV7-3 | CASSQGQGDGYTF | TGTGCCAGCAGCCAGGGACAGGGGGATGGCTACACCTTC
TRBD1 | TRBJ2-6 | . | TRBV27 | CASSPGTGFSGANVLTF | TGTGCCAGCAGTCCCGGGACAGGCTTCTCTGGGGCCAACGTCCTGACTTTC
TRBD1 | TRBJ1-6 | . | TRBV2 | CASIDPGTGVSPLHF | TGTGCCAGCATCGACCCTGGGACAGGGGTATCCCCCCTCCACTTT